This T cell receptor beta chain comes out of a study of CD8 T cells in Susac syndrome. The CDR3 runs 15 residues. Trimming left V 1 base short and J 3 bases short, with 13 bases between. The germline V gene has CDR1 GTSNPN and CDR2 SVGIG (reference sequence). Random hexamers served to reverse transcribe about 0.5 to 1 ug RNA. TCRdb independently ran MiXCR on the immunoSEQ multiplex PCR reads; one entry per CDR3 protein. The sample has hundreds of thousands of distinct CDR3 sequences; 80% to 95% are singletons. On this clonotype: Its antigen remains unidentified.

CD8+ and CD4+ T cells circulating in blood were sequenced for TCR beta. Negative isolation yielded the CD8+ and CD4+ T cells, while FACS enriched the TEMRA cells. Overall study results and limits: TCR sequencing and HLA analysis covered a relatively small number of individuals.

The source of this sequence is a human donor with multiple sclerosis. The rearrangement links TRBV30 to TRBJ1-3; D gene uncertain. The sequencing sample was made of CD4+ T cells from PBMCs. CDR3 DNA sequence: TGTGCCTGGAGTGCAGGCACGGGGTATGGAAACACCATATATTTT. Amino acids: CAWSAGTGYGNTIYF.